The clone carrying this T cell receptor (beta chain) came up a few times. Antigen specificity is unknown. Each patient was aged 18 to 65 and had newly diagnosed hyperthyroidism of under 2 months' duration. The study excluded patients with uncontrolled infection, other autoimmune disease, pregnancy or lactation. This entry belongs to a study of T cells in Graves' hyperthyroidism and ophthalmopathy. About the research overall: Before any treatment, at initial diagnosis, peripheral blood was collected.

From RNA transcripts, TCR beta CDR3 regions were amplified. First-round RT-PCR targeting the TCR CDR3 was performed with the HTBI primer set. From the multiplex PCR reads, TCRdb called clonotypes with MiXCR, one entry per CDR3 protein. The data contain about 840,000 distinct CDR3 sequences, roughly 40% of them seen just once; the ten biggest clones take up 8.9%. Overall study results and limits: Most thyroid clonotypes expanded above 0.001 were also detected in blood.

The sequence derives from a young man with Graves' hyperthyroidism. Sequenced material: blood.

The CDR3: CASGPPGTGSYEQYF. In DNA, the CDR3 is TGTGCCAGCGGCCCCCCAGGGACAGGGTCCTACGAGCAGTACTTC. The chain combines TRBV6-6 with TRBJ2-7; 9 bases are shared with TRBD1. Germline lookup yields CDR1 MNHNY and CDR2 SVGAGI (reference sequence). The CDR3 has 15 residues. Trimming at V came to 8 bases and at J to 1 base, leaving 9 bases not matched to a gene.